This T cell receptor beta chain is from a study of graft-versus-host responses after intestinal transplantation. Germline CDR1 ENHRY, CDR2 SYGVKD. The CDR3 is 15 amino acids. V gave up 0 bases and J gave up 4 bases, with 10 bases separating them. Comments on this clone: Its specificity is not known.

Findings of the study overall: Investigators detected GvH clones in recipient marrow, with some emerging earlier in ileum or blood. Early HvG declines after transplant were associated with peak circulating GvH clone levels.

Clones were read by immunoSEQ multiplex PCR, and TCRdb kept only the in-frame ones, dropping some. The sample comprises 85,000 to 90,000 clones, under 90% of which are singletons, and 0.11% rests with the top ten. The specimen was unstimulated CD4+ T cells sorted from spleen or lymph node cells, collected before intestinal transplant. The TCR originated in a human donor who received an intestinal transplant. This chain uses TRBV10-3 with TRBJ1-3; D may be TRBD1 (5 bases). The CDR3 protein is CAISESGAGGNTIYF. Written as DNA, the CDR3 is TGTGCCATCAGTGAGTCAGGGGCCGGGGGAAACACCATATATTTT.